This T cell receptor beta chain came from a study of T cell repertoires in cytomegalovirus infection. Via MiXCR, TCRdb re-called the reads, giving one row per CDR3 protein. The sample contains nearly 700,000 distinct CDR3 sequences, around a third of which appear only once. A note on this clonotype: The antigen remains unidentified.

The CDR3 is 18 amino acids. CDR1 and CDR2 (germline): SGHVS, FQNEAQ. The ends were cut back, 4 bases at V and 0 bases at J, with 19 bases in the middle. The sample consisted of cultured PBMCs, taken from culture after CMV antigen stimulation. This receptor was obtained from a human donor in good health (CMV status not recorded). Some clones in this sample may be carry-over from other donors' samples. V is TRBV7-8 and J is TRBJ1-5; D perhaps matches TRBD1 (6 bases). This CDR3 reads CASSWDKKGGRSNQPQHF. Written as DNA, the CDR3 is TGTGCCAGCAGCTGGGACAAGAAAGGGGGTCGTAGCAATCAGCCCCAGCATTTT.